These T cell receptor beta chains were read from a single sample in a study of blood T cell repertoires in COVID-19. Measured with immunoSEQ multiplex PCR; TCRdb has only the in-frame clones, and not every one. This table holds roughly 120,000 clones, around 89% found once. Sequencing was done on a sample of peripheral blood. These receptors came from a man between 65 and 85 years old with active or convalescent COVID-19. Each CDR3 is given with its conserved first and last residue. D genes are given only for firm matches. A row's size may be missing; if present it is once, few, many or a size class.

clone size | CDR3 length | J gene | V gene | D gene | CDR3 protein | CDR3 DNA
. | 16 | TRBJ1-5 | TRBV10-1 | TRBD1 | CASSGLSDRPNQPQHF | TGCGCCAGCAGTGGACTATCGGACAGGCCCAATCAGCCCCAGCATTTT
. | 17 | TRBJ2-7 | TRBV27 | . | CASSPTPNTGTSYEQYF | TGTGCCAGCAGCCCGACCCCTAATACAGGGACCTCCTACGAGCAGTACTTC
. | 17 | TRBJ2-6 | TRBV2 | . | CASSESLVRAGANVLTF | TGTGCCAGCAGTGAAAGCCTGGTGAGGGCCGGGGCCAACGTCCTGACTTTC
. | 14 | TRBJ1-2 | TRBV7-9 | TRBD1 | CASSLGQGNYGYTF | TGTGCCAGCAGCCTTGGACAGGGGAACTATGGCTACACCTTC
. | 17 | TRBJ1-2 | TRBV6-6 | . | CASSLPAEQGHGYGYTF | TGTGCCAGCAGTCTACCGGCTGAGCAGGGGCATGGGTATGGCTACACCTTC
. | 13 | TRBJ1-5 | TRBV12-3/TRBV12-4 | TRBD1 | CASTTDRDQPQHF | TGTGCCAGCACGACCGACAGGGATCAGCCCCAGCATTTT
. | 15 | TRBJ2-7 | TRBV9 | TRBD2 | CASSVGIAGGYEQYF | TGTGCCAGCAGCGTAGGGATAGCGGGAGGTTACGAGCAGTACTTC
. | 14 | TRBJ1-2 | TRBV7-9 | . | CASSLGWGDYGYTF | TGTGCCAGCAGCTTAGGATGGGGAGACTATGGCTACACCTTC
. | 12 | TRBJ2-7 | TRBV6-5 | . | CASSVTGKEQYF | TGTGCCAGCAGCGTAACAGGGAAGGAGCAGTACTTC
. | 12 | TRBJ2-7 | TRBV2 | . | CASSFIGDEQYF | TGTGCCAGCAGTTTTATAGGGGACGAGCAGTACTTC
. | 11 | TRBJ2-5 | TRBV20-1 | . | CSRSGLEEQYF | TGCAGTCGGAGCGGATTGGAGGAACAGTACTTC
. | 17 | TRBJ2-3 | TRBV28 | TRBD2 | CALKVRGSSRGTDTQYF | TGTGCCCTCAAAGTTCGCGGGAGTTCCCGGGGCACAGATACGCAGTATTTT
. | 12 | TRBJ1-2 | TRBV3-1/TRBV3-2 | . | CASSDRLYGYTF | TGTGCCAGCAGCGACAGACTCTATGGCTACACCTTC
. | 17 | TRBJ1-1 | TRBV15 | . | CATSRDLWAAKNTEAFF | TGTGCCACCAGCAGAGATCTCTGGGCAGCCAAGAACACTGAAGCTTTCTTT
. | 14 | TRBJ1-2 | TRBV28 | TRBD1 | CASTERDSAYGYTF | TGTGCCAGCACCGAAAGGGACAGTGCCTATGGCTACACCTTC
. | 16 | TRBJ2-5 | TRBV10-3 | . | CAISNTGLTQQETQYF | TGTGCCATCAGTAATACGGGACTCACACAGCAGGAGACCCAGTACTTC
. | 15 | TRBJ2-7 | TRBV7-9 | TRBD1 | CASSRTGTDGDEQYF | TGTGCCAGCAGTAGGACCGGGACAGATGGGGACGAGCAGTACTTC
. | 15 | TRBJ1-4 | TRBV6-5 | . | CASSYSSATNEKLFF | TGTGCCAGCAGTTACTCCAGCGCAACTAATGAAAAACTGTTTTTT
. | 15 | TRBJ2-1 | TRBV6-5 | . | CASSSTGIAYNEQFF | TGTGCCAGCAGCTCCACAGGGATCGCCTACAATGAGCAGTTCTTC
. | 13 | TRBJ2-1 | TRBV7-9 | . | CASSLPAGNEQFF | TGTGCCAGCAGCTTGCCGGCCGGGAATGAGCAGTTCTTC
. | 16 | TRBJ2-7 | TRBV28 | TRBD2 | CASSFRGSGRRNEQYF | TGTGCCAGCAGTTTCCGGGGTAGCGGGAGAAGGAACGAGCAGTACTTC
. | 16 | TRBJ2-7 | TRBV27 | TRBD2 | CASSLLPSGRLGEQYF | TGTGCCAGCAGTTTATTACCTAGCGGGAGACTAGGGGAGCAGTACTTC
. | 15 | TRBJ2-7 | TRBV7-2 | . | CASSLGGGYMDEQYF | TGTGCCAGCAGCTTGGGGGGAGGCTATATGGACGAGCAGTACTTC
. | 14 | TRBJ1-2 | TRBV18 | TRBD1 | CASSPDRGNYGYTF | TGTGCCAGCTCACCGGACAGGGGCAACTATGGCTACACCTTC
. | 14 | TRBJ2-2 | TRBV19 | . | CASSWGATTGELFF | TGTGCCAGTAGTTGGGGAGCAACGACCGGGGAGCTGTTTTTT
. | 15 | TRBJ1-2 | TRBV4-1 | . | CASSFGLGTLGGYTF | TGCGCCAGCAGCTTCGGACTAGGCACCCTCGGTGGCTACACCTTC
. | 16 | TRBJ2-3 | TRBV7-3 | TRBD2 | CASSFGTSGALDTQYF | TGTGCCAGCAGCTTCGGTACTAGCGGGGCTTTGGATACGCAGTATTTT
. | 15 | TRBJ2-7 | TRBV27 | . | CASRLQLLAVYEQYF | TGTGCCAGCAGACTTCAACTCCTGGCGGTATACGAGCAGTACTTC
. | 14 | TRBJ2-5 | TRBV18 | TRBD1 | CASSQDREKETQYF | TGTGCCAGCTCACAGGACAGGGAAAAAGAGACCCAGTACTTC
. | 15 | TRBJ2-3 | TRBV19 | TRBD1 | CASSAGQAFTDTQYF | TGTGCCAGTAGTGCTGGACAGGCTTTCACAGATACGCAGTATTTT
. | 15 | TRBJ2-3 | TRBV10-3 | TRBD2 | CAIRLAGGSTDTQYF | TGTGCCATCAGACTAGCGGGAGGTTCCACAGATACGCAGTATTTT
. | 13 | TRBJ1-2 | TRBV25-1 | . | CASTPHRDYGYTF | TGTGCCAGCACCCCTCACAGGGATTATGGCTACACCTTC
. | 14 | TRBJ2-3 | TRBV10-3 | TRBD2 | CAITEREGSDTQYF | TGTGCCATCACCGAGCGGGAGGGCTCAGATACGCAGTATTTT
. | 14 | TRBJ1-6 | TRBV2 | TRBD1 | CASSDGTANSPLHF | TGTGCCAGCAGTGACGGGACAGCCAATTCACCCCTCCACTTT
. | 15 | TRBJ2-7 | TRBV7-8 | . | CASSLGAGPGYEQYF | TGTGCCAGCAGCTTAGGGGCGGGCCCGGGCTACGAGCAGTACTTC
. | 14 | TRBJ2-2 | TRBV28 | . | CASRFFRVGGELFF | TGTGCCAGCAGATTCTTCAGGGTTGGCGGGGAGCTGTTTTTT
. | 13 | TRBJ2-7 | TRBV19 | TRBD1 | CASSSQGEGEQYF | TGTGCCAGTAGTAGCCAGGGGGAAGGCGAGCAGTACTTC
. | 16 | TRBJ2-1 | TRBV23-1 | . | CASFWAGGGAGNEQFF | TGCGCCAGCTTTTGGGCCGGTGGCGGGGCCGGCAATGAGCAGTTCTTC
. | 10 | TRBJ1-6 | TRBV20-1 | . | CSAPATRLHF | TGCAGTGCGCCAGCCACCAGGCTCCACTTT
once | 16 | TRBJ2-5 | TRBV7-9 | TRBD2 | CASSLTPLAGEETQYF | TGTGCCAGCAGCTTAACCCCACTAGCGGGAGAAGAGACCCAGTACTTC
. | 15 | TRBJ2-2 | TRBV5-1 | TRBD1 | CASSLGGQGTGELFF | TGCGCCAGCTCCCTAGGGGGACAGGGTACCGGGGAGCTGTTTTTT
. | 18 | TRBJ2-1 | TRBV2 | TRBD2 | CASSPWTSGGSSYNEQFF | TGTGCCAGCAGCCCCTGGACTAGCGGGGGGAGCTCCTACAATGAGCAGTTCTTC
. | 14 | TRBJ2-7 | TRBV7-9 | TRBD2 | CASSAIAGSYEQYF | TGTGCCAGCAGCGCGATAGCGGGCTCCTACGAGCAGTACTTC
. | 17 | TRBJ2-6 | TRBV11-2 | TRBD1 | CASSTGTGSSGANVLTF | TGTGCCAGCAGTACCGGGACAGGTAGCTCTGGGGCCAACGTCCTGACTTTC
once | 16 | TRBJ2-3 | TRBV5-1 | TRBD2 | CASSLGLAASTDTQYF | TGCGCCAGCAGCTTGGGACTAGCGGCAAGCACAGATACGCAGTATTTT